Detailed here is one T cell receptor beta chain. Under the authors' procedure: How many nucleated cells were present was estimated from reference gene primer amplification. The method was immunoSEQ multiplex PCR; TCRdb's version includes in-frame clones alone and lacks a portion of them. That table furnishes V, J and clone size, whereas the DNA furnished D and trimming. The profile shows around 200,000 clones, roughly 84% of them singletons. Germline lookup yields CDR1 MNHEY and CDR2 SVGAGI. This CDR3 comprises 15 residues. V shed 4 bases and J shed 3 bases, with 16 bases lying between them. The sample originates from a study of blood T cell repertoires in COVID-19. Study-level background: The United States, Italy and Spain supplied acute and convalescent COVID-19 samples. T cells, B-cell-depleted T cells, or PBMCs provided the cDNA or gDNA that served as material.

Material for sequencing was peripheral blood. This clonotype originated in a woman of 80 years or more with acute or convalescent COVID-19. The gene calls are TRBV6-5 and TRBJ2-7; possibly TRBD2 for D (7 bases). The CDR3 protein is CASSSGGGGFYEQYF. The CDR3 DNA reads TGTGCCAGCAGTTCCGGGGGCGGGGGATTCTACGAGCAGTACTTC.